One and the same sample provided the 26 T cell receptor beta chains below, sequenced in a study of cytomegalovirus exposure and HLA in healthy donors. The PCR made use of 60 Vbeta and 13 Jbeta primers. This table comes from immunoSEQ multiplex PCR, and its TCRdb copy is limited to in-frame clones, with some not included. The listing records about 130,000 clones. Sequencing was performed on PBMCs. Source of these receptors: a man aged 35 to 55 in good health and CMV-seronegative.

The rearrangement links TRBV30 to TRBJ2-2, with D perhaps matching TRBD2 (6 bases). The V end was cut by 2 bases, the J end by 6 bases, with 10 bases between. CDR1 is GTSNPN, CDR2 SVGIG, per germline (reference sequence). The CDR3 runs to 13 residues. The DNA for the CDR3 is TGTGCCTGGAGTCCTCCGGGAGCCGGGGAGCTGTTTTTT. It translates to CAWSPPGAGELFF.

This chain joins TRBV5-1 and TRBJ2-5; 7 bases align to TRBD2. With the DNA end fitting TRBJ2-7 better, the J assignment may be wrong. Germline assignment: CDR1 SGHRS and CDR2 YFSETQ. The CDR3 runs 14 residues. The DNA of the CDR3 is TGCGCCAGCAGCTTGATCGCGGGAGCCTACGAGCAGTACTTC. The encoded protein is CASSLIAGAYEQYF.

The CDR3 loop reads CASSFSSGRANEQYF. CDR3 sequence (DNA): TGTGCCAGCAGCTTCTCTAGCGGGAGGGCCAACGAGCAGTACTTC. The chain uses TRBV27 and TRBJ2-7; 12 bases are shared with TRBD2. Germline V gene sequence: CDR1 MNHEY, CDR2 SMNVEV (reference sequence). The CDR3 is 15 residues long. J lost 5 bases, V lost 6 bases, and 8 bases had no gene match.

The V gene is TRBV5-1, the J gene TRBJ2-7; D call uncertain. The V gene's germline CDR1 is SGHRS and CDR2 YFSETQ. CDR3 length equals 13 residues. Trimming took 0 bases from V and 1 from J, leaving 5 bases between them. The CDR3 coding sequence is TGCGCCAGCAGCTTGGACTATTCCTACGAGCAGTACTTC. It encodes CASSLDYSYEQYF.

Remarks on this clone: Its ends do not fully match the called genes, so a read error is possible. J is TRBJ1-1 and V is TRBV11-3; TRBD1 matches at 8 bases. CDR1 and CDR2 (germline): SGHNT, YENEEA. This CDR3 has 13 residues. This chain's CDR3 is CASSLVQGALSEF. CDR3 DNA: TGTGCCAGCAGCTTAGTCCAGGGGGCTCTATCCGAATTT. Supplemented by reference TRBV11-3 and TRBJ1-1, the full variable domain reads EAGVVQSPRYKIIEKKQPVAFWCNPISGHNTLYWYLQNLGQGPELLIRYENEEAVDDSQLPKDRFSAERLKGVDSTLKIQPAELGDSAVYLCASSLVQGALSEFGQGTRLTVV.

The chain combines TRBV11-2 with TRBJ2-7; TRBD2 matches at 12 bases. The CDR3 length is 18 residues. Germline CDR1 is SGHAT and CDR2 is FQNNGV. The V segment lost 1 base and the J segment 0 bases; nucleotides outside the gene matches: 7. As DNA, the CDR3 is TGTGCCAGCAGCTTAGCACTAGCGGGAGGCCTGAGCTCCTACGAGCAGTACTTC. Amino acids: CASSLALAGGLSSYEQYF.

The genes are TRBV5-4 and TRBJ2-5; D remains ambiguous. The DNA end lines up better with TRBJ2-7; the J call may be wrong. In germline, CDR1 is SGHNT, CDR2 YYREEE (reference sequence). The CDR3 length is 14 residues. For the CDR3, the DNA is TGTGCCAGCAGCTCTGAGATAGCCTCCTACGAGCAGTACTTC. This translates into CASSSEIASYEQYF.

The gene calls are TRBV5-1 and TRBJ2-1, with a possible D match to TRBD1 (7 bases). This CDR3 contains 15 residues. CDR1 is SGHRS, CDR2 YFSETQ, per germline. Trimming cost V 2 bases and J 5 bases, with 14 bases left between them. CDR3 amino acids: CASSLQGRLDNEQFF. CDR3 nucleotides: TGCGCCAGCAGCTTACAGGGGAGGTTAGACAATGAGCAGTTCTTC.

The rearrangement uses TRBV7-4 and TRBJ2-3; 7 bases map to TRBD2. This CDR3 comprises 20 residues. Germline CDR1 is SGHVT and CDR2 is SQSDAQ. With V trimmed by 1 base and J by 6 bases, 22 bases remained unmatched. The CDR3 sequence is CASSLVGCLAAICESDTQYF. Here the CDR3 DNA reads TGTGCCAGCAGCTTAGTCGGTTGTCTAGCGGCCATATGTGAATCTGATACGCAGTATTTT.

The CDR3 bases are TGTGCCAGCAGCTATTCGACAGGGATGAACACTGAAGCTTTCTTT. It translates to CASSYSTGMNTEAFF. The V and J genes are TRBV5-6 and TRBJ1-1, with 7 positions matching TRBD1. This CDR3 is built from 15 residues. Looked up from germline, CDR1 is SGHDT and CDR2 is YYEEEE. V trimming: 3 bases; J trimming: 0 bases; junction bases outside the gene matches: 5.

V usage is TRBV11-3 and J usage is TRBJ2-7; 9 bases align to TRBD2. Per germline, CDR1 SGHNT and CDR2 YENEEA. This CDR3 is 17 amino acids long. J gave up 0 bases and V 5 bases, and 11 bases lay outside the gene matches. The CDR3 spells CASSLYYLSGSSYEQYF. DNA for the CDR3: TGTGCCAGCAGCCTATACTACCTTAGCGGGAGCTCCTACGAGCAGTACTTC.

Concerning this clone: Its ends do not fully match the called genes, so a read error is possible. The chain links TRBV13 to TRBJ2-1; weak D call: TRBD2 (5 bases). The germline CDR1 and CDR2 sequences are PRHDT and FYEKMQ (reference sequence). The CDR3 is 12 residues long. For the CDR3, the DNA is TGTGCCAGCAGCCCCGGGGTCAATGAGCAGCTCTTC. This encodes CASSPGVNEQLF.

The chain uses TRBV6-4 and TRBJ1-5; 9 bases agree with TRBD1. V was pared by 5 bases and J by 0 bases, with 11 bases of the junction left unmatched. The CDR3 runs to 18 residues. CDR1 and CDR2 (germline): MRHNA, SNTAGT. This chain's CDR3 is CASSPRDRATYSNQPQHF. CDR3 coding DNA: TGTGCCAGCAGTCCACGGGACAGGGCAACTTATAGCAATCAGCCCCAGCATTTT.

The CDR3 DNA is TGTGCCATCAAGCCCCGGGGAAACACCGGGGAGCTGTTTTTT. It codes for CAIKPRGNTGELFF. This sequence joins TRBV10-3 and TRBJ2-2; possible D gene TRBD2, 5 bases. The CDR3 consists of 14 residues. V dropped 7 bases and J dropped 2 bases, with 11 bases sitting between them. Germline V gives CDR1 ENHRY, CDR2 SYGVKD.

J is TRBJ2-2 and V is TRBV4-1; the match to TRBD1 covers 7 bases. V dropped 4 bases and J dropped 2; count of bases not matched to a gene: 7. This CDR3 is built from 16 residues. In germline, CDR1 is MGHRA, CDR2 YSYEKL. Here the CDR3 DNA reads TGCGCCAGCAGCCTCTCGGGGACAGTTAACACCGGGGAGCTGTTTTTT. Translated, it gives CASSLSGTVNTGELFF.

The genes are TRBV6-1 and TRBJ1-5; no reliable D call. The CDR3 length is 15 residues. The germline V and J ends were trimmed by 4 bases and 0 bases, with 10 bases remaining between them. Germline V lookup: CDR1 MNHNS, CDR2 SASEGT. The CDR3: CASSVSYNSNQPQHF. As DNA, the CDR3 is TGTGCCAGCAGTGTCAGTTATAATAGCAATCAGCCCCAGCATTTT.

The rearrangement joins TRBV4-1 to TRBJ1-1; D gene unclear. Germline-derived CDR1 and CDR2 are MGHRA and YSYEKL. This CDR3 spans 19 amino acids. V was shortened by 0 bases and J by 1 base, with 21 bases between the two germline ends. CDR3 residues: CASSQEESLYAGQNTEAFF. DNA of the CDR3: TGCGCCAGCAGCCAAGAGGAATCTCTATACGCAGGTCAGAACACTGAAGCTTTCTTT.

The gene calls are TRBV10-3 and TRBJ1-5; unclear D gene. Germline assignment: CDR1 ENHRY and CDR2 SYGVKD. V was pared by 8 bases and J by 3 bases, with 8 bases between. The CDR3 is made up of 12 amino acids. The CDR3: CAIRGSNQPQHF. CDR3 DNA: TGTGCCATCCGGGGTTCCAATCAGCCCCAGCATTTT.

The rearrangement uses TRBV11-3 and TRBJ2-5; 7 bases match TRBD2. V lost 1 base to trimming and J lost 1 base; unmatched junction nucleotides: 6. The CDR3 contains 16 residues. Per germline, CDR1 SGHNT and CDR2 YENEEA. In nucleotides, the CDR3 is TGTGCCAGCAGCTTAGGGGGCGGGAGAGGCCAAGAGACCCAGTACTTC. This gives the protein CASSLGGGRGQETQYF.

The chain employs TRBV7-2 and TRBJ2-7, with a tentative D call TRBD1 (6 bases). Trimming shortened V by 2 bases and J by 1 base, and 15 bases separated the two germline ends. The CDR3 contains 16 residues. Germline CDR1 SGHTA, CDR2 FQGNSA. CDR3 loop: CASSLTGLQQSYEQYF. The CDR3, as DNA: TGTGCCAGCAGCTTAACAGGGCTCCAACAATCCTACGAGCAGTACTTC.

The V and J genes are TRBV6-1 and TRBJ1-2; 7 bases fit TRBD1. J was trimmed by 2 bases and V by 1 base; bases with no gene match: 4. This CDR3 is built from 15 residues. The germline gives CDR1 MNHNS, CDR2 SASEGT. CDR3 loop: CASSEGTTGNYGYTF. For the CDR3, the DNA is TGTGCCAGCAGTGAAGGAACGACAGGGAACTATGGCTACACCTTC.

For the CDR3, the DNA is TGCGCCAGCAGCCAGGGACTAGCGGGATACAATGAGCAGTTCTTC. Its protein product is CASSQGLAGYNEQFF. V and J are TRBV4-3 and TRBJ2-1; 13 bases map to TRBD2. V lost 3 bases, J lost 4 bases, and 0 bases stayed unmatched. Germline V gene lookup returns CDR1 LGHNA and CDR2 YSLEER. CDR3 size: 15 residues.

This sequence joins TRBV19 and TRBJ2-1; 12 bases map to TRBD2. J gave up 3 bases and V 5 bases, and 8 bases lay outside the gene matches. The germline V gene encodes CDR1 LNHDA and CDR2 SQIVND (reference sequence). The CDR3 contains 17 residues. CDR3 nucleotide sequence: TGTGCCAGTAGTGTACAATTACTAGCGGGAGGCTACAATGAGCAGTTCTTC. This sequence encodes CASSVQLLAGGYNEQFF.

The chain combines TRBV27 with TRBJ2-6; D ambiguous. This CDR3 spans 13 amino acids. Germline V gene lookup returns CDR1 MNHEY and CDR2 SMNVEV (reference sequence). V dropped 10 bases and J dropped 4 bases, with 11 bases sitting between them. This chain's CDR3 is CAMRQPGANVLTF. CDR3 sequence (DNA): TGTGCCATGCGGCAGCCCGGGGCCAACGTCCTGACTTTC. Looking up the rest from reference TRBV27 and TRBJ2-6 gives the full variable domain: EAQVTQNPRYLITVTGKKLTVTCSQNMNHEYMSWYRQDPGLGLRQIYYSMNVEVTDKGDVPEGYKVSRKEKRNFPLILESPSPNQTSLYFCAMRQPGANVLTFGAGSRLTVL.

The chain carries TRBV5-6 and TRBJ1-2, with D possibly TRBD1 on 5 matching bases. The CDR3 totals 12 residues. CDR1 SGHDT and CDR2 YYEEEE come from the germline V gene. The V end lost 3 bases, the J end lost 7 bases, and 10 bases lay between the germline ends. This chain's CDR3 is CASSSLGAGYTF. The CDR3 coding sequence is TGTGCCAGCAGCTCGCTAGGGGCTGGCTACACCTTC.

The gene calls are TRBV9 and TRBJ2-7; possible D gene TRBD1, 6 bases. Germline CDR1 is SGDLS and CDR2 is YYNGEE. V lost 0 bases to trimming and J lost 0 bases, with 19 bases between them. The CDR3 is made up of 18 amino acids. Here the CDR3 DNA reads TGTGCCAGCAGCGTAGGGACCACTACGCAGGGGTTCTCCTACGAGCAGTACTTC. It codes for CASSVGTTTQGFSYEQYF.